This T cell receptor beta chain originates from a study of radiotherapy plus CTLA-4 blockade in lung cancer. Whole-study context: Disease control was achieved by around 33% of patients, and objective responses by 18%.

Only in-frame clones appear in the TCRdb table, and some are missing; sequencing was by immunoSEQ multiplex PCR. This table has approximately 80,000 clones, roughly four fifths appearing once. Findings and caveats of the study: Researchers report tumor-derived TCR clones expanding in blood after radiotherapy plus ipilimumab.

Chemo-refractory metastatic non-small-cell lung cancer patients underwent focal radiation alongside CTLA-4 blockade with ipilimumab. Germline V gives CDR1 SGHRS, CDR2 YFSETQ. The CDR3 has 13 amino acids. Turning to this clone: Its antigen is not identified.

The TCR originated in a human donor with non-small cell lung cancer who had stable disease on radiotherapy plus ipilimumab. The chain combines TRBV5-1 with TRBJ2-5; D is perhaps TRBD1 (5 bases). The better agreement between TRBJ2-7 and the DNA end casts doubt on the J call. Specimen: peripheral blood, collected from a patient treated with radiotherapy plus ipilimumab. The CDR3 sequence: CASSLAAGLEQYF. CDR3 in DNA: TGCGCCAGCAGCTTGGCCGCAGGGCTCGAGCAGTACTTC.